Each of the 32 T cell receptor beta chains below was sequenced from the same sample in a study of shared T cell receptors in the human thymus. Measured with immunoSEQ multiplex PCR; TCRdb has only the in-frame clones, and not every one. The table lists approximately 490,000 clones, about 80% of them singletons, with more than 0.01% in the top ten. The data were also submitted as part of a second study, on human thymus T cells.

Sequenced sample: thymocytes. The receptor set was obtained from a boy in the first two years of life with a congenital heart defect.

J is TRBJ2-1 and V is TRBV7-6; D is perhaps TRBD2 (5 bases). This CDR3 has 16 amino acids. The V and J ends lost 2 bases and 7 bases respectively, with 18 bases between them. Germline V lookup: CDR1 SGHVS, CDR2 FNYEAQ. The chain's CDR3 is CASSLQPGTHPNEQFF. As DNA, the CDR3 is TGTGCCAGCAGCTTACAACCGGGAACCCACCCTAATGAGCAGTTCTTC.

The gene calls are TRBV15 and TRBJ1-1; 9 nucleotides line up with TRBD1. CDR1 is LNHNV and CDR2 is YYDKDF in the germline V gene (reference sequence). The length of the CDR3 is 17 residues. The ends lost 0 bases at V and 5 bases at J; junction bases unmatched: 10. CDR3 nucleotides: TGTGCCACCAGCAGAGATGAATCGACAGGGGGTAAGACTGAAGCTTTCTTT. Translation: CATSRDESTGGKTEAFF. The full variable domain, rest sourced from reference TRBV15 and TRBJ1-1, is DAMVIQNPRYQVTQFGKPVTLSCSQTLNHNVMYWYQQKSSQAPKLLFHYYDKDFNNEADTPDNFQSRRPNTSFCFLDIRSPGLGDTAMYLCATSRDESTGGKTEAFFGQGTRLTVV.

The V gene is TRBV14, the J gene TRBJ1-2; a possible D gene is TRBD1 (5 bases). CDR1 and CDR2 from the germline V gene are SGHDN and FVKESK. The germline V and J ends were trimmed by 2 bases and 1 base, with 26 bases remaining between them. CDR3 length: 20 residues. In DNA form, the CDR3 reads TGTGCCAGCAGCCAAATCCCTCCCGGGACTCCCTCGGGGGATAACTATGGCTACACCTTC. It is translated as CASSQIPPGTPSGDNYGYTF.

The chain is built from TRBV4-1 and TRBJ2-1, with 12 positions matching TRBD2. Unmatched junction bases numbered 8, after V lost 1 base and J lost 4 bases. The CDR3 consists of 18 residues. Germline V CDR1 and CDR2: MGHRA, YSYEKL. CDR3 sequence: CASSQVGASGGDYNEQFF. The CDR3 nucleotides are TGCGCCAGCAGCCAAGTGGGGGCTAGCGGGGGGGATTACAATGAGCAGTTCTTC.

The chain carries TRBV5-6 and TRBJ2-7; unclear D gene. V was cut by 1 base and J by 3 bases, with 14 bases left in between. Germline assignment: CDR1 SGHDT and CDR2 YYEEEE. The CDR3 runs to 15 residues. The CDR3, as DNA: TGTGCCAGCAGCTTGAAATGGGTAGGCGGCTACGAGCAGTACTTC. Translation: CASSLKWVGGYEQYF.

The chain combines TRBV14 with TRBJ2-7; 7 nucleotides align to TRBD2. Germline loops: CDR1 SGHDN, CDR2 FVKESK. This CDR3 comprises 15 residues. V was clipped by 0 bases and J by 3 bases; unmatched bases: 5. The CDR3 sequence is CASSQEAGGNYEQYF. DNA of the CDR3: TGTGCCAGCAGCCAAGAAGCCGGGGGGAACTACGAGCAGTACTTC.

The rearrangement joins TRBV30 to TRBJ2-7, with TRBD2 identical over 10 bases. Losses at the gene ends were 5 bases for V and 3 bases for J; bases not matched to a gene: 4. The CDR3 sequence is 13 residues long. Looked up from germline, CDR1 is GTSNPN and CDR2 is SVGIG (reference sequence). CDR3 sequence (DNA): TGTGCCTGGGGCTCTAGCGGGAGCTACGAGCAGTACTTC. Its protein is CAWGSSGSYEQYF. The full variable domain, its missing parts supplied by reference TRBV30 and TRBJ2-7, is SQTIHQWPATLVQPVGSPLSLECTVEGTSNPNLYWYRQAAGRGLQLLFYSVGIGQISSEVPQNLSASRPQDRQFILSSKKLLLSDSGFYLCAWGSSGSYEQYFGPGTRLTVT.

This clone appeared once. The CDR3 region has the DNA TGTGCCAGCAGTGCACGACAGGGGAATCAGCCCCAGCATTTT. Encoded protein: CASSARQGNQPQHF. This chain connects TRBV2 to TRBJ1-5; 8 nucleotides match TRBD1. The V gene end was trimmed by 4 bases and the J gene end by 4 bases; junction bases not matched to a gene: 3. Germline CDR1 is SNHLY and CDR2 is FYNNEI. This CDR3 contains 14 residues.

This clone showed up just a few times. This chain links TRBV19 with TRBJ2-2, with a weak D call TRBD1 (5 bases). V lost 0 bases and J 8 bases, leaving 19 bases between the germline ends. The CDR3 is 17 amino acids. Germline V CDR1 and CDR2: LNHDA, SQIVND (reference sequence). CDR3: CASSIDDRSRFAGELFF. DNA for the CDR3: TGTGCCAGTAGTATAGATGACAGATCGAGATTCGCTGGGGAGCTGTTTTTT.

The gene calls are TRBV7-2 and TRBJ2-5; maybe TRBD2 (6 bases). The CDR3 extends over 16 amino acids. Germline assignment: CDR1 SGHTA and CDR2 FQGNSA. The V and J ends lost 3 bases and 4 bases respectively, with 18 bases between them. The CDR3 loop reads CASSFAGTPPRETQYF. The CDR3 DNA follows: TGTGCCAGCAGCTTTGCCGGGACTCCTCCCCGAGAGACCCAGTACTTC.

The chain carries TRBV4-1 and TRBJ2-5, with TRBD1 as a possible D gene (5 bases). Looked up from germline, CDR1 is MGHRA and CDR2 is YSYEKL. Trimming stripped 0 bases from V and 2 bases from J, with 10 bases between. The CDR3 has 15 residues. The CDR3 DNA reads TGCGCCAGCAGCCAAGATCGGACACCACAAGAGACCCAGTACTTC. Protein sequence: CASSQDRTPQETQYF.

The V gene is TRBV28, the J gene TRBJ1-1; D might be TRBD1 (5 bases). V was cut by 3 bases and J by 2 bases, with 16 bases left in between. Germline CDR1 is MDHEN and CDR2 is SYDVKM. The CDR3 sequence is 16 residues long. CDR3 coding DNA: TGTGCCAGCAGTTTCCAAAAAGGGGTCTTCAACACTGAAGCTTTCTTT. Protein product: CASSFQKGVFNTEAFF.

The chain joins TRBV6-6 to TRBJ2-3, with 9 bases identical to TRBD2. Trimming at V came to 0 bases and at J to 7 bases, leaving 8 bases not matched to a gene. The germline CDR1 and CDR2 sequences are MNHNY and SVGAGI (reference sequence). The CDR3 extends over 16 amino acids. The DNA for the CDR3 is TGTGCCAGCAGTTACTCGAGTAGCGGGAGTAGGAATACGCAGTATTTT. It is translated as CASSYSSSGSRNTQYF.

Worth noting for this clone: The germline gene is not matched at one end of the junction; a read error may be the cause. The rearrangement joins TRBV6-5 to TRBJ2-5, with TRBD2 matching over 12 bases. In germline, CDR1 is MNHEY, CDR2 SVGAGI. The CDR3 sequence is 11 residues long. CDR3 nucleotides: TGTGCCAGCAGTTCCACTAGCGGGAGGCACTTC. Translation gives CASSSTSGRHF.

This clone was seen more than once but under ten times. The chain carries TRBV30 and TRBJ1-3; TRBD1 matches 7 bases. The CDR3 has 17 amino acids. J was trimmed by 0 bases and V by 8 bases; bases with no gene match: 16. CDR1 GTSNPN and CDR2 SVGIG come from the germline V gene (reference sequence). The CDR3 region has the DNA TGTGCCACATTAGGGACAGTGTTTAATAGCTCTGGAAACACCATATATTTT. Protein sequence: CATLGTVFNSSGNTIYF.

The CDR3 is CASSGPRLAGPSSTDTQYF. The CDR3 DNA reads TGTGCCAGCAGCGGGCCGCGGCTAGCGGGACCTTCTAGCACAGATACGCAGTATTTT. V usage is TRBV5-6 and J usage is TRBJ2-3; 9 positions match TRBD2. This CDR3 is built from 19 residues. V was pared by 4 bases and J by 0 bases, with 15 bases of the junction left unmatched. Per germline, CDR1 SGHDT and CDR2 YYEEEE.

This clone was observed a handful of times. The V gene is TRBV19, the J gene TRBJ1-5; D gene ambiguous. There are 16 residues in the CDR3. Germline V CDR1 and CDR2: LNHDA, SQIVND (reference sequence). V gave up 3 bases and J gave up 0 bases, with 12 bases separating them. The CDR3 spells CASSMATAYSNQPQHF. The CDR3 DNA follows: TGTGCCAGTAGTATGGCGACTGCCTATAGCAATCAGCCCCAGCATTTT.

In this sample, this clone turned up a few times. The sample holds other DNA sequences that translate to the same CDR3. The chain is built from TRBV18 and TRBJ2-3, with D maybe TRBD1 (6 bases). The CDR3 has 14 amino acids. CDR1 and CDR2 from the germline V gene are KGHSH and LQKENI. The V end lost 4 bases, the J end lost 1 base, and 9 bases lay between the germline ends. CDR3 DNA sequence: TGTGCCAGCTCACAAAGGACAGGCACAGATACGCAGTATTTT. This translates into CASSQRTGTDTQYF.

The chain is built from TRBV5-5 and TRBJ2-1, with TRBD2 matching over 10 bases. The V segment lost 6 bases and the J segment 3 bases; nucleotides outside the gene matches: 3. Germline CDR1 and CDR2: SGHKS and YYEKEE (reference sequence). This CDR3 region has 14 residues. In DNA form, the CDR3 reads TGTGCCAGCATTGGGACTAGCGACTACAATGAGCAGTTCTTC. It codes for CASIGTSDYNEQFF.

V gene TRBV5-6 combines with J gene TRBJ2-7, with 7 bases matching TRBD2. V was clipped by 0 bases and J by 2 bases; unmatched bases: 14. The V gene's germline CDR1 is SGHDT and CDR2 YYEEEE. This CDR3 comprises 18 residues. In DNA, the CDR3 is TGTGCCAGCAGCTTGGGGCGTGGTGGGCAGCGGGGAACCTACGAGCAGTACTTC. It yields the protein CASSLGRGGQRGTYEQYF.

On this clone itself: Other DNA sequences from this sample encode an identical CDR3 as well. This chain connects TRBV29-1 to TRBJ2-4, with TRBD1 identical over 7 bases. Germline V CDR1 and CDR2: SQVTM, ANQGSEA. CDR3 length: 17 residues. Germline trimming cut 4 bases from V and 0 bases from J; bases unmatched to any gene: 12. DNA for the CDR3: TGCAGCGTTGGTGGCAGGGGGATCCCCCTAGCCAAAAACATTCAGTACTTC. It encodes CSVGGRGIPLAKNIQYF.

V and J are TRBV15 and TRBJ1-5, with a possible D match to TRBD1 (5 bases). V dropped 5 bases and J dropped 0 bases, with 20 bases sitting between them. CDR1 is LNHNV, CDR2 YYDKDF, per germline (reference sequence). There are 18 residues in the CDR3. The CDR3 sequence: CATSHLGPPGNSNQPQHF. CDR3 DNA: TGTGCCACCAGCCACCTCGGGCCTCCAGGGAATAGCAATCAGCCCCAGCATTTT. Supplemented by reference TRBV15 and TRBJ1-5, the full variable domain reads DAMVIQNPRYQVTQFGKPVTLSCSQTLNHNVMYWYQQKSSQAPKLLFHYYDKDFNNEADTPDNFQSRRPNTSFCFLDIRSPGLGDTAMYLCATSHLGPPGNSNQPQHFGDGTRLSIL.

The rearrangement links TRBV4-3 to TRBJ2-1, with 10 bases aligning to TRBD2. After removal of 5 bases from V and 6 bases from J, the junction contained 16 bases not matched to a gene. CDR3 length: 18 residues. Per the germline V gene, CDR1 is LGHNA and CDR2 is YSLEER. This CDR3 is CASSSGLAELLRGNEQFF. The CDR3 DNA reads as TGCGCCAGCAGCTCAGGACTAGCGGAGCTCCTCCGGGGCAATGAGCAGTTCTTC.

This clone came up once. This rearrangement joins TRBV5-4 to TRBJ2-7; maybe TRBD1 (7 bases). Trimming left V 1 base short and J 3 bases short, with 14 bases between. The CDR3 length is 15 residues. Per germline, CDR1 SGHNT and CDR2 YYREEE (reference sequence). CDR3 nucleotide sequence: TGTGCCAGCAGCTTGCGGCCAGGGGGGATCTACGAGCAGTACTTC. This codes for CASSLRPGGIYEQYF.

The gene calls are TRBV28 and TRBJ1-5; 8 bases align to TRBD1. With 3 bases clipped from V and 7 bases from J, the junction kept 2 bases outside the gene matches. The germline gives CDR1 MDHEN, CDR2 SYDVKM. The CDR3 spans 13 residues. CDR3 DNA sequence: TGTGCCAGCAGTTTCACAGGGGGGCAGCCCCAGCATTTT. Translation gives CASSFTGGQPQHF.

The rearrangement joins TRBV6-5 to TRBJ2-7; 8 bases map to TRBD1. The trim removed 5 bases at V and 5 bases at J, leaving 11 bases unmatched. Germline V gene data show CDR1 as MNHEY and CDR2 as SVGAGI. CDR3 size: 15 residues. The CDR3 spells CASSQPSDRGHEQYF. DNA of the CDR3: TGTGCCAGCAGTCAACCCTCAGACAGGGGTCACGAGCAGTACTTC.

This clone was picked up one time. The CDR3 coding sequence is TGTGCCAGCAGCTTTAATAGGGACAAACCTCAAGATACGCAGTATTTT. Its protein product is CASSFNRDKPQDTQYF. The chain combines TRBV5-6 with TRBJ2-3; weak D call: TRBD1 (6 bases). This CDR3 is built from 16 residues. Germline loops: CDR1 SGHDT, CDR2 YYEEEE. V lost 2 bases and J 5 bases, leaving 18 bases between the germline ends.

The DNA for the CDR3 is TGCGCCAGCAGCCCCCCCGCAGGGGTTTCCTCCTACGAGCAGTACTTC. Translating gives CASSPPAGVSSYEQYF. The chain combines TRBV4-1 with TRBJ2-7; tentatively, D is TRBD1 (6 bases). Trimming stripped 4 bases from V and 0 bases from J, with 16 bases between. This CDR3 is built from 16 residues. Germline V CDR1 and CDR2: MGHRA, YSYEKL.

The gene calls are TRBV6-5 and TRBJ1-5, with D unclear. This CDR3 comprises 13 residues. The V gene lost 4 bases and the J gene lost 7 bases, with 11 bases spanning the gap. Germline CDR1 and CDR2: MNHEY and SVGAGI. CDR3 amino acids: CASSSTGGQPQHF. CDR3 coding DNA: TGTGCCAGCAGTTCCACCGGCGGGCAGCCCCAGCATTTT.

The chain joins TRBV11-2 to TRBJ2-7, with TRBD1 matching 9 bases. Germline CDR1 and CDR2: SGHAT and FQNNGV. The ends lost 0 bases at V and 4 bases at J; junction bases unmatched: 7. This CDR3 is 16 amino acids long. CDR3: CASSLDPGQGGYEQYF. The CDR3 DNA sequence: TGTGCCAGCAGCTTAGATCCGGGACAGGGCGGTTACGAGCAGTACTTC. Supplemented by reference TRBV11-2 and TRBJ2-7, the full variable domain reads EAGVAQSPRYKIIEKRQSVAFWCNPISGHATLYWYQQILGQGPKLLIQFQNNGVVDDSQLPKDRFSAERLKGVDSTLKIQPAKLEDSAVYLCASSLDPGQGGYEQYFGPGTRLTVT.

The J gene is TRBJ2-1, the V gene TRBV9; D possibly corresponds to TRBD1 (6 bases). Germline V gene lookup returns CDR1 SGDLS and CDR2 YYNGEE. V shed 0 bases and J shed 2 bases, with 12 bases lying between them. There are 16 residues in the CDR3. CDR3 in DNA: TGTGCCAGCAGCGTAGGCCCCGGGACACCCTACAATGAGCAGTTCTTC. It is translated as CASSVGPGTPYNEQFF.

This chain connects TRBV29-1 to TRBJ1-1; 9 bases match TRBD1. Germline values: CDR1 SQVTM, CDR2 ANQGSEA. J lost 6 bases, V lost 1 base, and 9 bases had no gene match. This CDR3 is 15 amino acids long. The CDR3, as DNA: TGCAGCGTTGAAGTTGGGGACAGGGCTAGGGCTGAAGCTTTCTTT. Its translation: CSVEVGDRARAEAFF.